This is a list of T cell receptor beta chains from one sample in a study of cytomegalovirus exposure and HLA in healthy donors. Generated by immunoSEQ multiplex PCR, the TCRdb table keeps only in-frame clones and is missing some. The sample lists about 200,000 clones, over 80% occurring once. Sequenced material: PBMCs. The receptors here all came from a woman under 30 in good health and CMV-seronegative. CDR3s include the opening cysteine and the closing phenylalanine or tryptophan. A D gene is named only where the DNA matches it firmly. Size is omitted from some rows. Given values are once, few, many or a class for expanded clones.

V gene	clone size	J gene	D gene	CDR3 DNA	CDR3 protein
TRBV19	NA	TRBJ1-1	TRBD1	TGTGCCAGTAGTTCGCGACAGGGCTGGACTGAAGCTTTCTTT	CASSSRQGWTEAFF
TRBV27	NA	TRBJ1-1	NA	TGTGCCAGCAGTTTACGGTTAGGCAGGGTAGGGAGCTTCAACACTGAAGCTTTCTTT	CASSLRLGRVGSFNTEAFF
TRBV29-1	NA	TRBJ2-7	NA	TGCAGCGTTGAAACCCCGGACGGAGGGTACGAGCAGTACTTC	CSVETPDGGYEQYF
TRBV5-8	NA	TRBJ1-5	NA	TGTGCCAGCAGCAGAAGGGGTAATCAGCCCCAGCATTTT	CASSRRGNQPQHF
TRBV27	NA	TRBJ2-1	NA	TGTGCCAGCAGGACGGGGGAAATGATGCAGTTCTTC	CASRTGEMMQFF
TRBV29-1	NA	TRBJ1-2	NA	TGCAGCACTGAAAAGCATCAGGACTATGGCTACACCTTC	CSTEKHQDYGYTF
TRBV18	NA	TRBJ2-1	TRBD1	TGTGCCAGCTCGATAGACAGGGGTTGGGAGCAGTTCTTC	CASSIDRGWEQFF
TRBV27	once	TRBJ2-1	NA	TGTGCCAGCAGTCCCCAAGGTCAGTTTGGCAATGAGCAGTTCTTC	CASSPQGQFGNEQFF
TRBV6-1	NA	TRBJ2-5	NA	TGTGCCAGCAGTGGGCAGATTCTTCGGTCCCAAGAGACCCAGTACTTC	CASSGQILRSQETQYF
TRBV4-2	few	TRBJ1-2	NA	TGTGCCAGCAGTCGTCTGACGGACTATGGCTACACCTTC	CASSRLTDYGYTF
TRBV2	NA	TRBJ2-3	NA	TGTGCCAGCAGTGCGTATGAGGGACGCACAGATACGCAGTATTTT	CASSAYEGRTDTQYF
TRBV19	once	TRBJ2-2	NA	TGTGCCAGTAGTAAAGACCAGGGATTCAGCACCGGGGAGCTGTTTTTT	CASSKDQGFSTGELFF
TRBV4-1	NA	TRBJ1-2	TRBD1	TGCGCCAGCAGCTCCCGGGCAGGACAGGGGTTTGGCTACACCTTC	CASSSRAGQGFGYTF
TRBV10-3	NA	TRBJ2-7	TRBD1	TGTGCCATCGGAACAGACAGGGCCGCGACGTACGAGCAGTACTTC	CAIGTDRAATYEQYF
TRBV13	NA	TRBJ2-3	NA	TGTGCCAGCAGCTCCCTCAGTGCTAGCACAGATACGCAGTATTTT	CASSSLSASTDTQYF
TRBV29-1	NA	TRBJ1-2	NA	TGCAGCGGCCGGGGAACCTATGGCTACACCTTC	CSGRGTYGYTF
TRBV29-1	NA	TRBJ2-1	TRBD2	TGCAGCGTTGTTGGACTAGCGGGGGAGCTCGGGTCCTACAATGAGCAGTTCTTC	CSVVGLAGELGSYNEQFF
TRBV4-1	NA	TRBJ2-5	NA	TGCGCCAGCAGCAGGGTCCCCACAGAGACCCAGTACTTC	CASSRVPTETQYF